This T cell receptor (delta chain) was sequenced in a study of gamma-delta chains in newborns, infants, children. About the research overall: Polyclonal expansion of innate γδ T cells after birth follows microbial exposure.

As to this clone: For this DNA, TCRdb reports the protein of a much larger clone, which diverges at residue 11, most likely from a read error; the protein presented here is translated directly from the DNA. The identical CDR3 is also encoded by other nucleotide sequences in the sample.

TCRdb re-called the reads via CATT. The sample includes some 4,000 delta-chain clones, about 3.4% of them seen just once. Germline CDR1 is GEAIGNYY and CDR2 is EKD. This CDR3 is built from 18 residues. This TCR derives from a child who was a newborn, infant or young child, either healthy, febrile or measles-vaccinated (not recorded which). The sample taken for sequencing was blood. The V and J genes are TRDV2 and TRDJ3; TRDD3 aligns across 9 bases. This CDR3 reads CACDTYWGSSRDTRQMFF. The DNA for the CDR3 is TGTGCCTGTGACACGTACTGGGGGAGCTCCCGGGACACCCGACAGATGTTTTTC.